This T cell receptor beta chain derives from a study of T cell changes during pregnancy in multiple sclerosis. Sequencing used immunoSEQ multiplex PCR; TCRdb keeps in-frame clones, though not all of them. The sample yields some 49,000 clones, roughly 90% seen once. Germline V gives CDR1 GTSNPN, CDR2 SVGIG (reference sequence). V lost 4 bases and J 4 bases, leaving 17 bases between the germline ends. The CDR3 has 15 amino acids. Here the sequenced sample was peripheral blood, taken after pregnancy. This receptor was identified in a female donor in good health, enrolled as a control in a pregnancy study. V and J are TRBV30 and TRBJ1-5, with D perhaps matching TRBD1 (6 bases). The CDR3 DNA is TGTGCCTGGACCCTCGGCGGTCAGGGGAATCAGCCCCAGCATTTT. Protein sequence: CAWTLGGQGNQPQHF.